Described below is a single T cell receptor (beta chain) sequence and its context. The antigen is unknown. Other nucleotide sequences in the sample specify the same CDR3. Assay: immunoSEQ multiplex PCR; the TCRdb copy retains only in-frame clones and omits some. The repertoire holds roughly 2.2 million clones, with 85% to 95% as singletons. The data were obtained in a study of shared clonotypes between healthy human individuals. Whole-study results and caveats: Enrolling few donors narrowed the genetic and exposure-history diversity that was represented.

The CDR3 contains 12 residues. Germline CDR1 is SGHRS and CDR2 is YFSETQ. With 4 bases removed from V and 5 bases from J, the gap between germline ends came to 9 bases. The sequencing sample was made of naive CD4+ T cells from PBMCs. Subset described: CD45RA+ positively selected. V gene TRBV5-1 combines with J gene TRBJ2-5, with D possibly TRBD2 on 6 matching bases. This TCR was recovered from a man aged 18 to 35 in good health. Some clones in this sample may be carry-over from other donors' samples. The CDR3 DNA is TGCGCCAGCAGCCGTGGGGGGGAGACCCAGTACTTC. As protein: CASSRGGETQYF.